Listed below are T cell receptor beta chains from one sample, sequenced in a study of OX40 agonist ivuxolimab in advanced cancers. Produced via immunoSEQ multiplex PCR; TCRdb's table is partial and in-frame only. The table includes fewer than 65,000 clones, 70% to 90% detected once. Sequencing was performed on CD4+ or CD8+ T cells sorted from blood, taken in a trial of the OX40 agonist ivuxolimab. These TCRs come from an adult with an advanced solid tumor such as melanoma, head and neck, liver or kidney cancer. The conserved cysteine and the conserved F or W are not part of the CDR3 here. The order of the fields is V gene, J gene, CDR3 length, CDR3 protein.

TRBV25-1,TRBJ1-4,10,ASRTVNEKLF
TRBV19,TRBJ1-3,16,ASRKWTGAYTAGNTIY
TRBV5-1,TRBJ2-7,13,ASSPGTTDGIEQY
TRBV10-3,TRBJ2-7,12,ATEDPKGSYEQY
TRBV19,TRBJ2-7,11,ASTHWGGSEQY
TRBV6-1,TRBJ2-5,15,ASSASSGTSGRETQY
TRBV6-1,TRBJ1-5,11,ASRGVYNQPQH
TRBV11-2,TRBJ2-1,12,ASQKAGTTDEQF
TRBV6-6,TRBJ1-2,12,ASSYSGTDYGYT
TRBV5-1,TRBJ1-1,13,ASSPTPQGSTEAF
TRBV19,TRBJ1-6,12,ASSITRRGSPLH
TRBV7-2,TRBJ2-1,11,ASSLDNYNEQF
TRBV28,TRBJ2-7,16,ASSLRRSSGPISYEQY
TRBV27,TRBJ2-7,13,ASSLGTGRTYEQY
TRBV5-1,TRBJ2-7,13,ASSPVGTEPYEQY
TRBV11-2,TRBJ2-5,12,ASSPGRGGETQY
TRBV27,TRBJ2-6,11,ASLLSGANVLT
TRBV6-1,TRBJ2-1,10,ASSTRPNEQF
TRBV28,TRBJ1-5,10,ASSTGNQPQH
TRBV11-3,TRBJ2-3,12,ASKSTHSTDTQY
TRBV9,TRBJ2-3,12,ASSAQPSTDTQY